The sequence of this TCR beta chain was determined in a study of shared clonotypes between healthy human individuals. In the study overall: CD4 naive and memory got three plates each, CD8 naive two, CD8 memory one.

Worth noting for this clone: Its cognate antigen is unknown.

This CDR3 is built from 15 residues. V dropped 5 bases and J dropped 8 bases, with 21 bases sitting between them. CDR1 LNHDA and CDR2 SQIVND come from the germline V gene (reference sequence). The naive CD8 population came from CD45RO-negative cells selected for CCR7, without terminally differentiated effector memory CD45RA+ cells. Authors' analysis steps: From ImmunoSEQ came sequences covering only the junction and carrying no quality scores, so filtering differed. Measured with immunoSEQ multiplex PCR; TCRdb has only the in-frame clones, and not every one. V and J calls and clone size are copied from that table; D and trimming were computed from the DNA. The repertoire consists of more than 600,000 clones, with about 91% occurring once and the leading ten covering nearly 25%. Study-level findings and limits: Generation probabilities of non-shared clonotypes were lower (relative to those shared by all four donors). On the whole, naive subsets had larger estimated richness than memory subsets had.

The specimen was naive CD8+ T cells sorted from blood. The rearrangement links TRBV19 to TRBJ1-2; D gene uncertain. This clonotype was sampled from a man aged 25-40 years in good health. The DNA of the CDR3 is TGTGCCAGTAGTTCCCCCGGCGGGATCGTCTACGGCTACACCTTC. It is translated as CASSSPGGIVYGYTF.